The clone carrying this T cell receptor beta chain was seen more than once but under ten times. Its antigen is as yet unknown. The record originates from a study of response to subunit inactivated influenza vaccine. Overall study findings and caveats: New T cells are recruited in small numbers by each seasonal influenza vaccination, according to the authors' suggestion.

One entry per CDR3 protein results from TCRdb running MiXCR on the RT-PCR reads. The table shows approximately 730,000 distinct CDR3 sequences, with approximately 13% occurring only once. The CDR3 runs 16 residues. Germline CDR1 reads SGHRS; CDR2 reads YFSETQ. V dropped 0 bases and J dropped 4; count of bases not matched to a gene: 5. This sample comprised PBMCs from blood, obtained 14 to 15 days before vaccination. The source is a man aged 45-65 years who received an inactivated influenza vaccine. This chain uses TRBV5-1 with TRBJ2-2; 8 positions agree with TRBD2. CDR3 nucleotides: TGCGCCAGCAGCTTGGAGAGCGGGAGCCTCACCGGGGAGCTGTTTTTT. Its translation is CASSLESGSLTGELFF.